This T cell receptor beta chain is drawn from a study of post-analysis software for immune sequencing data. This clonotype is a singleton in its sample. Its specificity is unknown. The CDR3 length is 14 residues. J was trimmed by 6 bases and V by 6 bases; bases with no gene match: 11. Looked up from germline, CDR1 is DFQATT and CDR2 is SNEGSKA (reference sequence). TCR beta cDNA libraries included unique molecular identifiers. T cells numbering roughly 1 to 10 million yielded cDNA molecules that totaled about 500,000. Each CDR3 protein is one row after TCRdb ran MiXCR on the PCR reads. The sample holds 400,000 to 500,000 distinct CDR3 sequences, over 30% seen once. Study results and limitations: Among multiple sclerosis patients, normalized Chao1 diversity was significantly below that of controls. When the samples were clustered directly with F measure, those that had been prepared in the same batch showed strong co-clustering. Elevated frequency relative to controls characterized four or five TRBV segments in patients, TRBV5-6, TRBV5-1 and TRBV20-1 among them.

The rearrangement joins TRBV20-1 to TRBJ1-1; TRBD1 agrees at 9 bases. The sequence came from a girl under 10 years old with multiple sclerosis. Sequenced: blood. The CDR3 nucleotides are TGCAGTGCGGGAAGACAGGGGGAGAGGCCTGAAGCTTTCTTT. It specifies CSAGRQGERPEAFF.